The 3 T cell receptor beta chains below all came from one sample that was sequenced in a study of blood T cells in healthy people across ages. Using a J-beta primer mix together with a sample-barcoded 5' primer, a second PCR was run for roughly 7 to 11 cycles. TCRdb re-derived calls from the 5' RACE reads in MiXCR, one entry per CDR3 protein. The sample holds roughly 1,800,000 distinct CDR3 sequences, around 50% seen once. The source material was blood. These receptors all come from a woman aged 40 to 49 in good health.

This clonotype was counted between two and nine times. This rearrangement joins TRBV7-2 to TRBJ2-4; weak D call: TRBD1 (5 bases). The closer fit of TRBJ2-7 to the DNA end suggests the J call may be wrong. The CDR3 consists of 13 residues. Germline lookup yields CDR1 SGHTA and CDR2 FQGNSA. CDR3: CASSLAQGREQYF. DNA for the CDR3: TGTGCCAGCAGCTTAGCGCAGGGTCGCGAGCAGTACTTC.

Comment on this clonotype: A much larger clone lies one base from this, so it may be a read error. The gene calls are TRBV12-3 or TRBV12-4 and TRBJ2-1, with 8 positions matching TRBD1. The CDR3 is 13 residues long. V shed 6 bases, J shed 6 bases, and the junction held 4 bases outside the gene matches. Here the CDR3 DNA reads TGTGCCAGCAGGTCTACAGGGGGCAATGAGCAGTTCTTC. Encoded protein: CASRSTGGNEQFF.

This rearrangement joins TRBV5-1 to TRBJ1-2; D is undetermined. The germline V and J ends were trimmed by 3 bases and 4 bases, with 10 bases remaining between them. Germline values: CDR1 SGHRS, CDR2 YFSETQ. CDR3 length equals 13 residues. The CDR3 DNA follows: TGCGCCAGCAGCTCCCGACGGGTCTATGGCTACACCTTC. Translation gives CASSSRRVYGYTF.